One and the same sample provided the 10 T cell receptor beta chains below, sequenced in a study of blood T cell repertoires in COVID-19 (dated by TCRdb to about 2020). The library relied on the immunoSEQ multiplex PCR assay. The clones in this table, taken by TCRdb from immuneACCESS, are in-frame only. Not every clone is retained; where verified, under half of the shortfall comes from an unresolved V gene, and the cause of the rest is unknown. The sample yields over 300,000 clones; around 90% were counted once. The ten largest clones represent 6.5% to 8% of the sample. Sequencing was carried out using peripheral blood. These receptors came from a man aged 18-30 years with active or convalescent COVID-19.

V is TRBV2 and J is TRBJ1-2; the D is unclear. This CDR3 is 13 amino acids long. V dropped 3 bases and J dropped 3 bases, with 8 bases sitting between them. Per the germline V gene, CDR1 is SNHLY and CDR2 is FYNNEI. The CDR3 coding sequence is TGTGCCAGCAGTGATATGGGCCACTATGGCTACACCTTC. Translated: CASSDMGHYGYTF.

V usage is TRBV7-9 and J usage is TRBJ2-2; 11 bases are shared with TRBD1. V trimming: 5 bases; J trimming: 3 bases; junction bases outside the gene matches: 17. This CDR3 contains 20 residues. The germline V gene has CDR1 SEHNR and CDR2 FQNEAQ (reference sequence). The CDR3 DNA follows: TGTGCCAGCAGCACCTTTCGACGGACAGGGACAGGGGGGCACACCGGGGAGCTGTTTTTT. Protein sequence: CASSTFRRTGTGGHTGELFF.

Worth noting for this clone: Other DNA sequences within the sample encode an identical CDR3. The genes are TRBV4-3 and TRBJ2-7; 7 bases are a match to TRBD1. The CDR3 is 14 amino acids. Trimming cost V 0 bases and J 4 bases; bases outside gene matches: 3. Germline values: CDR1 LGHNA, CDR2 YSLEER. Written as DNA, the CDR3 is TGCGCCAGCAGCCAAGATTTGACAGGGTACGAGCAGTACTTC. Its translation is CASSQDLTGYEQYF.

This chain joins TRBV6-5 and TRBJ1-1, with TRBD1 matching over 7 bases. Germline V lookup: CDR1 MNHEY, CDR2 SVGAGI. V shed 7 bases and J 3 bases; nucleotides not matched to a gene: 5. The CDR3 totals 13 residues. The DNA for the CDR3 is TGTGCCAGCACCTTACAGGGGTACACTGAAGCTTTCTTT. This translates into CASTLQGYTEAFF.

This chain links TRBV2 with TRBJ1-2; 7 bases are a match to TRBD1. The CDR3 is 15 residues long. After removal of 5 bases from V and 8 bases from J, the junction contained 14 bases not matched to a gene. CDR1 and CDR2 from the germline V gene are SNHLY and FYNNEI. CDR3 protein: CASSPQGWLTMGYTF. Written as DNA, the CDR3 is TGTGCCAGCAGTCCACAGGGGTGGCTAACTATGGGCTACACCTTC.

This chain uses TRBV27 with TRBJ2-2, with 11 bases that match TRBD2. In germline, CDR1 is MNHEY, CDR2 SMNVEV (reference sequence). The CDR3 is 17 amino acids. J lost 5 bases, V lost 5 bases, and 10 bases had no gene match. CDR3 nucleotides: TGTGCCAGCAGTCCATACCCCGCTAGCGGGGGGACCGGGGAGCTGTTTTTT. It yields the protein CASSPYPASGGTGELFF.

CDR3 amino acids: CASSHSRLAGNEQFF. For the CDR3, the DNA is TGCGCCAGCAGCCATTCCCGACTAGCGGGCAATGAGCAGTTCTTC. This rearrangement joins TRBV4-3 to TRBJ2-1; 10 nucleotides agree with TRBD2. The CDR3 is made up of 15 amino acids. Looked up from germline, CDR1 is LGHNA and CDR2 is YSLEER. Trimming removed 3 bases from V and 6 bases from J; junction bases left unmatched: 5.

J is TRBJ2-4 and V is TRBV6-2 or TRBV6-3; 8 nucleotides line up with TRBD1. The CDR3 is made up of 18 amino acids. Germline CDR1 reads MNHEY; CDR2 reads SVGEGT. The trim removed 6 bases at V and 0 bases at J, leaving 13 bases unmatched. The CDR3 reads CASSPSVTGVLAKNIQYF. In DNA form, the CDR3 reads TGTGCCAGCAGCCCCTCCGTGACAGGGGTCTTAGCCAAAAACATTCAGTACTTC.

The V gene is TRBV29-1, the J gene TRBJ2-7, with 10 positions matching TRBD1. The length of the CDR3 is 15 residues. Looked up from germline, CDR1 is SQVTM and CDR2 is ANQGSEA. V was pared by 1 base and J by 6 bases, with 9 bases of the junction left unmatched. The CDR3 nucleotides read TGCAGCGTTGAAGCCTTATCGGGGACAGGGGCCGAGCAGTACTTC. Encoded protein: CSVEALSGTGAEQYF.

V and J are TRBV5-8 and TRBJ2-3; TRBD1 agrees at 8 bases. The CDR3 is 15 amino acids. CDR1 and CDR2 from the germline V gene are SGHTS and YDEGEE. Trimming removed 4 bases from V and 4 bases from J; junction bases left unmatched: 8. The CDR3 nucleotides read TGTGCCAGCAGCAACCGGGACAGGATACCAGATACGCAGTATTTT. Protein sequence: CASSNRDRIPDTQYF.